These 24 T cell receptor beta chains were sequenced from one sample in a study of T cells in women clearing cervical HPV infection. The assay was immunoSEQ multiplex PCR, and TCRdb's table has in-frame clones only and misses some. In all, the sample yields approximately 35,000 clones. Sequenced sample: blood buffy coat. The receptors shown here come from a woman aged 18 to 75 with a cervical HPV16 infection that either progressed to CIN3+ or cleared (not recorded which).

A word on this clone: With the read ending 3 residues before the CDR3 end, the germline J gene is used to fill in that end. This chain uses TRBV2 with TRBJ1-2, with D tentatively TRBD1 (6 bases). The CDR3 spans 15 residues. V lost 7 bases to trimming and J lost 1 base, with 16 bases between them. Germline CDR1 is SNHLY and CDR2 is FYNNEI. Incomplete CDR3 DNA: TGTGCCAGCAAGGCCCGGGACATATATAACTATGGC. Translated: CASKARDIYNYG. The full CDR3 is CASKARDIYNYGYTF.

With regard to this clone: The read gets to within 3 residues of the CDR3 end, and the germline J gene fills in the rest. The chain employs TRBV20-1 and TRBJ2-5; TRBD2 agrees at 7 bases. CDR3 length: 12 amino acids. The germline V gene has CDR1 DFQATT and CDR2 SNEGSKA (reference sequence). V shed 5 bases, J shed 5 bases, and the junction held 5 bases outside the gene matches. CDR3 DNA (partial): TGCAGTGCTGCGGGAGCAGCCGAGACC. Amino acid sequence: CSAAGAAET. The CDR3 reads in full as CSAAGAAETQYF.

As for this clone: The read falls 3 residues short of the CDR3 end, and the missing part is taken from the germline J gene. V is TRBV12-3 or TRBV12-4 and J is TRBJ2-7, with TRBD2 matching 9 bases. The CDR3 consists of 16 residues. Germline trimming cut 0 bases from V and 0 bases from J; bases unmatched to any gene: 3. The CDR3 sequence: CASSLAEAGGSYEQYF. The DNA read from the CDR3 is TGTGCCAGCAGTTTAGCGGAAGCGGGGGGCTCCTACGAG.

On this clone itself: The DNA ends 3 residues before the CDR3 does, and the rest of the CDR3 is filled in from the germline J gene. The chain is built from TRBV5-1 and TRBJ2-2, with D possibly being TRBD1 (5 bases). CDR3 size: 16 residues. The ends were cut back, 3 bases at V and 0 bases at J, with 12 bases in the middle. The germline V gene encodes CDR1 SGHRS and CDR2 YFSETQ. CDR3 amino acids: CASSSPQGPNTGELFF. The sequenced CDR3 bases are TGCGCCAGCAGCTCTCCCCAGGGCCCGAACACCGGGGAG. Based on the CDR3 plus reference TRBV5-1 and TRBJ2-2, the full variable domain is KAGVTQTPRYLIKTRGQQVTLSCSPISGHRSVSWYQQTPGQGLQFLFEYFSETQRNKGNFPGRFSGRQFSNSRSEMNVSTLELGDSALYLCASSSPQGPNTGELFFGEGSRLTVL.

Turning to this clone: The read terminates 3 residues before the CDR3 end, so the remaining end is supplied by the germline J gene. The V call is TRBV19, the J call TRBJ2-4; no definite D call. Germline CDR1 LNHDA, CDR2 SQIVND (reference sequence). CDR3 length equals 13 residues. The CDR3 bases that were read are TGTGCCAGTAATCTAGGTCTGGCGTATGGT. It codes for CASNLGLAYG. The CDR3 in full is CASNLGLAYGQYF.

As for this clone: The junction departs from the called germline gene at one end, perhaps through a read error. The missing CDR3 end, 3 residues past where the read stops, is filled in from the germline J gene. The chain is built from TRBV5-1 and TRBJ2-5, with 9 bases matching TRBD1. The CDR3 is 14 residues long. Germline lookup yields CDR1 SGHRS and CDR2 YFSETQ. The CDR3 DNA, read in part, is TGCGCCAGCAGGTTGGGGACAGGGAGGGAGACC. This codes for CASRLGTGRET. The complete CDR3 reads CASRLGTGRETQYF.

In regard to this clone: The sequence runs out 3 residues before the end of the CDR3; the remainder is reconstructed from the germline J gene. The V call is TRBV28, the J call TRBJ2-7, with D tentatively TRBD2 (6 bases). The CDR3 consists of 12 residues. Germline CDR1 is MDHEN and CDR2 is SYDVKM. Trimming removed 8 bases from V and 1 base from J, with 9 bases in between. The sequenced part of the CDR3 DNA is TGTGCCAGCGGCGGGGTATCCTACGAG. This codes for CASGGVSYE. The entire CDR3 sequence reads CASGGVSYEQYF.

With respect to this clone: Sequencing ends 3 residues short of the CDR3 end; the germline J gene provides the rest. V gene TRBV5-1 combines with J gene TRBJ2-5; D not certain. The CDR3 spans 16 residues. CDR1 SGHRS and CDR2 YFSETQ come from the germline V gene. Trimming removed 3 bases from V and 4 bases from J, with 19 bases in between. The sequenced CDR3 bases are TGCGCCAGCAGCTCGGCAGGTAGAATCGAGGTAGAGACC. It encodes CASSSAGRIEVET. The whole CDR3 is CASSSAGRIEVETQYF.

Worth noting for this clone: The read stops 3 residues short of the end of the CDR3; the missing end is completed from the germline J gene. This sequence joins TRBV28 and TRBJ2-7; 8 bases match TRBD1. The germline gives CDR1 MDHEN, CDR2 SYDVKM. This CDR3 spans 15 amino acids. Trimming removed 5 bases from V and 0 bases from J; junction bases left unmatched: 6. This CDR3 reads CASSPYRGSSYEQYF. The CDR3 bases that were read are TGTGCCAGCAGTCCGTACAGGGGGAGCTCCTACGAG.

On this clone: The CDR3 is cut off 3 residues early in the read; its end comes from the germline J gene. The chain joins TRBV30 to TRBJ2-7; 10 bases are a match to TRBD2. V trimming: 4 bases; J trimming: 0 bases; junction bases outside the gene matches: 0. Germline V gene data show CDR1 as GTSNPN and CDR2 as SVGIG (reference sequence). This CDR3 spans 13 amino acids. The DNA read from the CDR3 is TGTGCCTGGACTAGCGGGAGCTCCTACGAG. Protein sequence: CAWTSGSSYE. The entire CDR3 reads CAWTSGSSYEQYF.

Worth noting for this clone: The DNA ends 3 residues before the CDR3 does, and the rest of the CDR3 is filled in from the germline J gene. This chain links TRBV2 with TRBJ1-6; D remains unclear. With 6 bases removed from V and 0 bases from J, the gap between germline ends came to 3 bases. This CDR3 region has 13 residues. CDR1 and CDR2 from the germline V gene are SNHLY and FYNNEI. The CDR3 DNA, read in part, is TGTGCCAGCAGCAGCTCCTATAATTCACCC. Amino acids: CASSSSYNSP. The entire CDR3 protein reads CASSSSYNSPLHF.

A word on this clone: The CDR3 end lies 3 residues beyond the end of the read and is filled in from the germline J gene. The chain employs TRBV12-5 and TRBJ2-5, with D possibly matching TRBD1 (6 bases). V gave up 3 bases and J gave up 4 bases, with 18 bases separating them. The CDR3 covers 16 residues. Per the germline V gene, CDR1 is LGHNT and CDR2 is FRNRAP. The part of the CDR3 DNA that was read is TGTGCTAGTGGTTTAGATCTCAGGGGAGTAGGAGAGACC. Its protein product is CASGLDLRGVGET. The entire CDR3 protein reads CASGLDLRGVGETQYF.

Concerning this clone: The sequence runs out 3 residues before the end of the CDR3; the remainder is reconstructed from the germline J gene. The chain couples TRBV30 to TRBJ2-7, with a possible D match to TRBD1 (5 bases). The CDR3 totals 11 residues. Germline CDR1 and CDR2: GTSNPN and SVGIG (reference sequence). The ends were cut back, 0 bases at V and 5 bases at J, with 5 bases in the middle. The CDR3 loop is CAWSVGDEQYF. The CDR3 DNA, read in part, is TGTGCCTGGAGTGTAGGGGACGAG.

As for this clone: The DNA ends 3 residues before the CDR3 does, and the rest of the CDR3 is filled in from the germline J gene. This chain connects TRBV28 to TRBJ2-7, with a tentative D call TRBD1 (5 bases). This CDR3 contains 16 residues. Germline V CDR1 and CDR2: MDHEN, SYDVKM. The V gene lost 5 bases and the J gene lost 0 bases, with 17 bases spanning the gap. The sequenced part of the CDR3 DNA is TGTGCCAGCAGTCCCCGCCGACAGATGAGCTCCTACGAG. Encoded protein: CASSPRRQMSSYE. The complete CDR3 reads CASSPRRQMSSYEQYF.

Regarding this clone: The read ends 3 residues early relative to the CDR3; the germline J gene fills the gap. The chain is built from TRBV28 and TRBJ1-3; D call uncertain. The germline gives CDR1 MDHEN, CDR2 SYDVKM. This CDR3 comprises 13 residues. Trimming stripped 3 bases from V and 1 base from J, with 4 bases between. CDR3 DNA, as far as it was read: TGTGCCAGCAGTTTTCGGTCTGGAAACACC. This translates into CASSFRSGNT. The CDR3, in full, reads CASSFRSGNTIYF.

The CDR3 spells CASSLRDSNEKLFF. The sequenced part of the CDR3 DNA is TGCGCCAGCAGCTTAAGGGACAGCAATGAAAAA. V and J are TRBV5-1 and TRBJ1-4; 7 positions match TRBD1. From the germline J gene comes the end of the CDR3, since the read stops 3 residues before it. The CDR3 consists of 14 residues. CDR1 is SGHRS and CDR2 is YFSETQ in the germline V gene. Germline trimming cut 2 bases from V and 5 bases from J; bases unmatched to any gene: 3.

Worth noting for this clone: The read ends 3 residues shy of where the CDR3 ends; the end is completed using the germline J gene. The V call is TRBV20-1, the J call TRBJ2-7, with D unresolved. V was pared by 2 bases and J by 2 bases, with 13 bases between. The CDR3 contains 14 residues. Germline assignment: CDR1 DFQATT and CDR2 SNEGSKA (reference sequence). The CDR3 reads CSARISSRTYEQYF. The DNA read from the CDR3 is TGCAGTGCTAGAATTTCCAGCAGGACCTACGAG.

Points on this clone: The read comes to an end 3 residues before the CDR3 does, leaving the germline J gene to fill in the end. This chain uses TRBV20-1 with TRBJ2-7; the match to TRBD1 covers 11 bases. Losses at the gene ends were 5 bases for V and 5 bases for J; bases not matched to a gene: 5. The CDR3 consists of 13 residues. Germline V gene data show CDR1 as DFQATT and CDR2 as SNEGSKA (reference sequence). CDR3 DNA (partial): TGCAGTGCTCAGGGACAGGGGGAGGACGAG. Its protein product is CSAQGQGEDE. The CDR3 reads in full as CSAQGQGEDEQYF.

On this clone itself: With the read ending 3 residues before the CDR3 end, the germline J gene is used to fill in that end. The chain couples TRBV7-2 to TRBJ2-6; the match to TRBD1 covers 7 bases. Per the germline V gene, CDR1 is SGHTA and CDR2 is FQGNSA. V shed 5 bases, J shed 2 bases, and the junction held 3 bases outside the gene matches. This CDR3 region has 15 residues. This CDR3 is CASSPTGPGANVLTF. The DNA read from the CDR3 is TGTGCCAGCAGCCCGACAGGGCCTGGGGCCAACGTC.

CDR3 sequence reads: CASSLEDYQVAPVADDEQFF. The sequenced part of the CDR3 DNA is TGCGCCAGCAGCTTGGAGGACTACCAGGTGGCGCCGGTGGCCGACGATGAG. The chain is built from TRBV5-1 and TRBJ2-1; D possibly corresponds to TRBD2 (6 bases). The CDR3 extends 3 residues past the end of the read, so its final part is completed from the germline J gene. The germline CDR1 and CDR2 sequences are SGHRS and YFSETQ. Trimming removed 0 bases at V and 8 bases at J, with 30 bases between. The CDR3 has 20 residues.

Points on this clone: The CDR3 extends 3 residues past the end of the read, so its final part is completed from the germline J gene. This chain links TRBV4-2 with TRBJ2-7; D gene ambiguous. The V gene lost 0 bases and the J gene lost 2 bases, with 14 bases spanning the gap. CDR3 length: 16 residues. Germline values: CDR1 LGHNA, CDR2 YNFKEQ. CDR3 bases read: TGTGCCAGCAGCCAAGAAGACTCCCGATGGACCTACGAG. It encodes CASSQEDSRWTYE. The whole CDR3 protein is CASSQEDSRWTYEQYF.

As to this clone: The read comes to an end 3 residues before the CDR3 does, leaving the germline J gene to fill in the end. The chain carries TRBV27 and TRBJ2-1; TRBD2 agrees at 14 bases. CDR3 length: 15 amino acids. Germline V gives CDR1 MNHEY, CDR2 SMNVEV (reference sequence). V lost 6 bases to trimming and J lost 9 bases; unmatched junction nucleotides: 7. CDR3 DNA (partial): TGTGCCAGCAGCCAAGGGACTAGCGGGAGTTCTGAG. It translates to CASSQGTSGSSE. The whole CDR3 region reads CASSQGTSGSSEQFF.

Regarding this clone: Read coverage stops 3 residues before the CDR3 terminus; the germline J gene supplies the remainder. The chain is built from TRBV5-6 and TRBJ2-3; D not resolved. Germline V gene lookup returns CDR1 SGHDT and CDR2 YYEEEE. Trimming left V 3 bases short and J 2 bases short, with 13 bases between. CDR3 length: 15 amino acids. The chain's CDR3 is CASSYRLSYTDTQYF. Partial CDR3 DNA: TGTGCCAGCAGCTATAGATTAAGTTACACAGATACG.

CDR3 region: CASSLTSGRAETQYF. The sequenced CDR3 bases are TGCGCCAGCAGCTTAACTAGCGGGAGGGCGGAGACC. J is TRBJ2-5 and V is TRBV5-1; 13 nucleotides line up with TRBD2. The sequenced fragment ends 3 residues before the CDR3 boundary, so the rest is inferred from the germline J gene. Looked up from germline, CDR1 is SGHRS and CDR2 is YFSETQ. Germline trimming cut 2 bases from V and 5 bases from J; bases unmatched to any gene: 3. The CDR3 covers 15 residues.